These 27 T cell receptor beta chains originate from one sample sequenced in a study of blood T cell repertoires in COVID-19 (dated by TCRdb to the early 2020s). The library was produced with the immunoSEQ multiplex PCR assay. Drawn from immuneACCESS, this table holds only the in-frame rearrangements with V and J called that TCRdb kept. Clones are partly lost; checked studies trace under half to an unresolved V gene and leave the rest unexplained. The sample yields 200,000 to 300,000 clones; 75% to 90% were counted once. Roughly 8.6% of the sample is held by the ten biggest clonotypes. The sequencing sample was made of peripheral blood. The receptors derive from a human donor in a cohort sampled during active COVID-19.

This chain joins TRBV23-1 and TRBJ1-2; TRBD1 aligns across 8 bases. TRBV23-1 is flagged as an ORF with uncertain function. Trimming removed 3 bases from V and 3 bases from J; junction bases left unmatched: 15. The CDR3 length is 18 residues. DNA of the CDR3: TGCGCCAGCAGTCAGCGGGACAGGATAGAAATGGGGGACTATGGCTACACCTTC. This translates into CASSQRDRIEMGDYGYTF.

The V gene is TRBV9, the J gene TRBJ2-1; D is possibly TRBD2 (6 bases). V was cut by 1 base and J by 9 bases, with 17 bases left in between. The CDR3 runs to 15 residues. CDR1 is SGDLS and CDR2 is YYNGEE in the germline V gene. CDR3 nucleotide sequence: TGTGCCAGCAGCGTAATCGGGAGTCTCAATAGTGAGCAGTTCTTC. This encodes CASSVIGSLNSEQFF.

J is TRBJ2-3 and V is TRBV9; TRBD1 is a possible D gene (6 bases). The germline V gene encodes CDR1 SGDLS and CDR2 YYNGEE. The CDR3 totals 14 residues. Trimming stripped 1 base from V and 0 bases from J, with 6 bases between. DNA of the CDR3: TGTGCCAGCAGCGTACAGGGGAGCACAGATACGCAGTATTTT. This sequence encodes CASSVQGSTDTQYF. Using reference TRBV9 and TRBJ2-3 for the parts outside the CDR3, the full variable domain is DSGVTQTPKHLITATGQRVTLRCSPRSGDLSVYWYQQSLDQGLQFLIQYYNGEERAKGNILERFSAQQFPDLHSELNLSSLELGDSALYFCASSVQGSTDTQYFGPGTRLTVL.

The rearrangement links TRBV7-9 to TRBJ1-2; 8 nucleotides line up with TRBD1. In germline, CDR1 is SEHNR, CDR2 FQNEAQ (reference sequence). The CDR3 is 17 amino acids. The V gene end was trimmed by 5 bases and the J gene end by 1 base; junction bases not matched to a gene: 12. The DNA for the CDR3 is TGTGCCAGCAGCCCGGTAAACACGGACAGGGTTAACTATGGCTACACCTTC. As protein: CASSPVNTDRVNYGYTF.

The rearrangement joins TRBV7-2 to TRBJ2-1; tentatively, D is TRBD2 (5 bases). In germline, CDR1 is SGHTA, CDR2 FQGNSA. This CDR3 comprises 12 residues. V lost 0 bases and J 14 bases, leaving 11 bases between the germline ends. The CDR3 DNA sequence: TGTGCCAGCAGCTTAGCGCGTAGCGAAGAGTTCTTC. It encodes CASSLARSEEFF.

The chain has TRBV19 and TRBJ1-1; a weak D match, TRBD1 (5 bases). The CDR3 extends over 14 amino acids. Trimming took off 7 bases at V and 9 bases at J, with 21 bases between the two ends. Germline V lookup: CDR1 LNHDA, CDR2 SQIVND (reference sequence). CDR3: CASKDPEQVAKAFF. CDR3 DNA sequence: TGTGCCAGTAAAGACCCTGAACAGGTCGCGAAAGCTTTCTTT.

The chain links TRBV2 to TRBJ1-4, with TRBD1 matching over 8 bases. This CDR3 contains 15 residues. The J segment lost 5 bases and the V segment lost 7 bases, leaving 9 bases of the junction unmatched. Germline loops: CDR1 SNHLY, CDR2 FYNNEI. The DNA of the CDR3 is TGTGCCAGCAAGGGGGGGAGGACAGGGAATGAAAAACTGTTTTTT. As protein: CASKGGRTGNEKLFF.

This sequence joins TRBV5-6 and TRBJ1-1; D perhaps matches TRBD1 (5 bases). From germline, CDR1 is SGHDT and CDR2 YYEEEE. With 3 bases removed from V and 11 bases from J, the gap between germline ends came to 17 bases. CDR3 length: 13 amino acids. This chain's CDR3 is CASSSTGTGGAFF. CDR3 in DNA: TGTGCCAGCAGCTCAACCGGGACGGGAGGCGCTTTCTTT. The variable domain in full, completed from reference TRBV5-6 and TRBJ1-1, reads DAGVTQSPTHLIKTRGQQVTLRCSPKSGHDTVSWYQQALGQGPQFIFQYYEEEERQRGNFPDRFSGHQFPNYSSELNVNALLLGDSALYLCASSSTGTGGAFFGQGTRLTVV.

The chain joins TRBV5-1 to TRBJ2-5; a possible D gene is TRBD2 (7 bases). CDR1 and CDR2 from the germline V gene are SGHRS and YFSETQ. V lost 7 bases and J lost 5, with 21 bases in between. This CDR3 is 15 amino acids long. The CDR3 bases are TGCGCCAGCGGTACGCGGGGGCTGCCCGGGGAGACCCAGTACTTC. Translation: CASGTRGLPGETQYF.

The chain employs TRBV6-5 and TRBJ2-2; D is ambiguous. V lost 2 bases to trimming and J lost 3 bases, with 7 bases between them. From germline, CDR1 is MNHEY and CDR2 SVGAGI. This CDR3 has 14 amino acids. CDR3 protein: CASSYLQHTGELFF. CDR3 DNA sequence: TGTGCCAGCAGTTACCTACAGCACACCGGGGAGCTGTTTTTT.

V gene TRBV5-1 combines with J gene TRBJ1-2; D may be TRBD1 (5 bases). V was shortened by 3 bases and J by 4 bases, with 16 bases between the two germline ends. The germline CDR1 and CDR2 sequences are SGHRS and YFSETQ. CDR3 size: 15 residues. The CDR3 bases are TGCGCCAGCAGCTCCCAAGGGGCAGGAAGCTATGGCTACACCTTC. This gives the protein CASSSQGAGSYGYTF.

The rearrangement links TRBV24-1 to TRBJ2-5, with 9 nucleotides matching TRBD1. With V trimmed by 5 bases and J by 1 base, 22 bases remained unmatched. The CDR3 runs to 21 residues. The germline V gene has CDR1 KGHDR and CDR2 SFDVKD. DNA for the CDR3: TGTGCCACCAGTGGCCGAAAAGGGACAGGGATGGTAGGCGACCCCCAAGAGACCCAGTACTTC. Translating it yields CATSGRKGTGMVGDPQETQYF.

The J gene is TRBJ1-4, the V gene TRBV28, with D unresolved. With 2 bases removed from V and 7 bases from J, the gap between germline ends came to 5 bases. Germline V gives CDR1 MDHEN, CDR2 SYDVKM. The CDR3 is 12 amino acids. CDR3 bases: TGTGCCAGCAGTTTACTCCGTGAAAAACTGTTTTTT. Translation: CASSLLREKLFF.

The chain joins TRBV28 to TRBJ1-4; D is uncertain. Germline CDR1 is MDHEN and CDR2 is SYDVKM. Trimming cost V 8 bases and J 6 bases, with 13 bases left between them. The CDR3 runs 13 residues. In DNA form, the CDR3 reads TGTGCCAGCCGAGACATTAGGCATGAAAAACTGTTTTTT. Translating gives CASRDIRHEKLFF.

The V and J genes are TRBV28 and TRBJ2-5, with TRBD2 matching over 7 bases. CDR1 is MDHEN and CDR2 is SYDVKM in the germline V gene. V shed 3 bases, J shed 5 bases, and the junction held 9 bases outside the gene matches. This CDR3 region has 15 residues. The chain's CDR3 is CASSLGGVRGETQYF. The DNA for the CDR3 is TGTGCCAGCAGTTTGGGGGGGGTAAGGGGCGAGACCCAGTACTTC.

The chain has TRBV6-2 or TRBV6-3 and TRBJ2-7; 10 bases align to TRBD1. V shed 0 bases, J shed 3 bases, and the junction held 2 bases outside the gene matches. Germline lookup yields CDR1 MNHEY and CDR2 SVGEGT. This CDR3 has 15 amino acids. Here the CDR3 reads CASSYSGQGIYEQYF. For the CDR3, the DNA is TGTGCCAGCAGTTACTCGGGACAGGGGATCTACGAGCAGTACTTC.

The CDR3 nucleotides read TGTGCCAGCAGCCGGGGCCAAGAGACCCAGTACTTC. Translation: CASSRGQETQYF. V gene TRBV11-2 combines with J gene TRBJ2-5, with D maybe TRBD2 (5 bases). V lost 5 bases and J 1 base, leaving 5 bases between the germline ends. The CDR3 is 12 amino acids. Germline V lookup: CDR1 SGHAT, CDR2 FQNNGV.

CDR3 sequence reads: CASSPDRVQNIQYF. CDR3 nucleotide sequence: TGTGCCAGCAGCCCGGACAGGGTCCAAAACATTCAGTACTTC. The V and J genes are TRBV5-4 and TRBJ2-4, with 8 positions matching TRBD1. Germline loops: CDR1 SGHNT, CDR2 YYREEE (reference sequence). The CDR3 is made up of 14 amino acids. Trimming took 4 bases from V and 5 from J; bases not matched to a gene: 5.

Remarks on this clone: Distinct nucleotide sequences in the sample also encode this CDR3. The chain joins TRBV5-1 to TRBJ2-5; 8 nucleotides align to TRBD2. The V segment lost 0 bases and the J segment 5 bases; nucleotides outside the gene matches: 3. CDR1 is SGHRS, CDR2 YFSETQ, per germline. CDR3 length: 14 residues. Written as DNA, the CDR3 is TGCGCCAGCAGCTTGGCGGGGGGGCGCGAGACCCAGTACTTC. This gives the protein CASSLAGGRETQYF.

The gene calls are TRBV7-9 and TRBJ2-3, with 12 bases aligning to TRBD2. This CDR3 is built from 15 residues. The junction had 5 bases not matched to a gene; V was cut back by 7 bases and J by 3 bases. Germline V gives CDR1 SEHNR, CDR2 FQNEAQ (reference sequence). The CDR3 here is CASNALAGGTDTQYF. The CDR3 DNA follows: TGTGCCAGCAACGCTCTAGCGGGGGGGACAGATACGCAGTATTTT.

CDR3 DNA: TGTGCCAGCTACTACGAGCGGGAGGGGAGATACTCCTACAATGAGCAGTTCTTC. Encoded protein: CASYYEREGRYSYNEQFF. The chain uses TRBV19 and TRBJ2-1, with 10 bases lining up with TRBD2. With V trimmed by 9 bases and J by 0 bases, 14 bases remained unmatched. This CDR3 region has 18 residues. Germline V lookup: CDR1 LNHDA, CDR2 SQIVND (reference sequence).

V and J are TRBV21-1 and TRBJ2-5; TRBD2 is taken as the D call from the table, unchecked against the DNA. TRBV21-1 is a pseudogene segment. This CDR3 has 13 residues. The CDR3 sequence: CARKTQTRGTQYF. For the CDR3, the DNA is TGTGCCAGGAAGACCCAAACCCGCGGGACCCAGTACTTC.

This rearrangement joins TRBV7-2 to TRBJ1-2; D gene ambiguous. The V end lost 2 bases, the J end lost 8 bases, and 18 bases lay between the germline ends. The CDR3 has 15 amino acids. Germline values: CDR1 SGHTA, CDR2 FQGNSA. The CDR3 region is CASSLSAPGSGGYTF. DNA for the CDR3: TGTGCCAGCAGCTTATCTGCTCCGGGGTCTGGAGGCTACACCTTC.

The chain recombines TRBV18 with TRBJ1-1; maybe TRBD1 (6 bases). Trimming removed 6 bases from V and 1 base from J, with 6 bases in between. Germline assignment: CDR1 KGHSH and CDR2 LQKENI. The CDR3 extends over 12 amino acids. The CDR3 protein is CASSDRNTEAFF. CDR3 in DNA: TGTGCCAGCTCGGACAGGAACACTGAAGCTTTCTTT.

This clone was picked up one time. The J gene is TRBJ1-4, the V gene TRBV7-2; 8 bases line up with TRBD1. V trimming: 4 bases; J trimming: 5 bases; junction bases outside the gene matches: 6. The CDR3 is 15 amino acids. Per the germline V gene, CDR1 is SGHTA and CDR2 is FQGNSA. The CDR3 nucleotides read TGTGCCAGCAGCTCAGAGGGACAGGTGAATGAAAAACTGTTTTTT. Its protein product is CASSSEGQVNEKLFF. Drawing the rest from reference TRBV7-2 and TRBJ1-4, the complete variable domain is GAGVSQSPSNKVTEKGKDVELRCDPISGHTALYWYRQSLGQGLEFLIYFQGNSAPDKSGLPSDRFSAERTGGSVSTLTIQRTQQEDSAVYLCASSSEGQVNEKLFFGSGTQLSVL.

The chain recombines TRBV2 with TRBJ1-2, with D tentatively TRBD1 (6 bases). Germline-derived CDR1 and CDR2 are SNHLY and FYNNEI. V was pared by 5 bases and J by 4 bases, with 11 bases between. This CDR3 contains 13 residues. CDR3 residues: CASSQDSRYGYTF. CDR3 nucleotides: TGTGCCAGCAGTCAGGACAGCCGCTATGGCTACACCTTC.

This rearrangement joins TRBV6-2 or TRBV6-3 to TRBJ2-2; 9 nucleotides line up with TRBD2. CDR1 is MNHEY and CDR2 is SVGEGT in the germline V gene. J was trimmed by 5 bases and V by 2 bases; bases with no gene match: 6. The CDR3 spans 16 residues. This chain's CDR3 is CASSYEIAGVTGELFF. The CDR3 DNA is TGTGCCAGCAGTTACGAAATAGCGGGAGTGACCGGGGAGCTGTTTTTT.